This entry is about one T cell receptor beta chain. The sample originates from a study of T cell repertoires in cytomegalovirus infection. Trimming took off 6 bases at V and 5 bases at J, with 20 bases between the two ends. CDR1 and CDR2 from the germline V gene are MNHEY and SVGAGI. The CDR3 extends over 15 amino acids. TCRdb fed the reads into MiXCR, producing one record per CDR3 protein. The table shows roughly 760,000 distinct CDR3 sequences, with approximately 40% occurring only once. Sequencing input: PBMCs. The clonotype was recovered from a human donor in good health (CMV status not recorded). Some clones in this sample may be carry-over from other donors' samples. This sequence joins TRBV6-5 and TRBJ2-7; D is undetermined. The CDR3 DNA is TGTGCCAGCAGCCCGACCTTGAGCAGTACCCACGAGCAGTACTTC. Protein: CASSPTLSSTHEQYF.